The source of this TCR beta chain is a study of T cells in tuberculosis. For the study at large: Sequenced TCRs come from CD1B-GMM tetramer-binding T cells.

Cells were sorted from thawed PBMC rested overnight and stained with GMM-loaded CD1B tetramer, viability dye and anti-CD3. CD1B tetramers were loaded with Rhodococcus equi-derived C32 glucose monomycolate. Tetramer-negative cells, around 92,000 per donor, were also sorted. Study-level points and caveats: Low-affinity CD1B-GMM tetramer-binding T cells may have been missed.

TCR-alpha and TCR-beta chains were sequenced unpaired. Clones were sequenced by immunoSEQ multiplex PCR, and TCRdb holds only the in-frame ones, with some missing. Of more than 45,000 clones listed, 88% are singletons. The CDR3 is 13 residues long. The V end lost 6 bases, the J end lost 3 bases, and 9 bases lay between the germline ends. Germline-derived CDR1 and CDR2 are SGDLS and YYNGEE. The receptor's source is an adult woman with latent tuberculosis. The chain employs TRBV9 and TRBJ2-2; D remains unclear. Material for sequencing was CD1b-GMM tetramer-negative cells sorted from PBMCs. In nucleotides, the CDR3 is TGTGCCAGCACCCTCAGTTACACCGGGGAGCTGTTTTTT. This sequence encodes CASTLSYTGELFF.